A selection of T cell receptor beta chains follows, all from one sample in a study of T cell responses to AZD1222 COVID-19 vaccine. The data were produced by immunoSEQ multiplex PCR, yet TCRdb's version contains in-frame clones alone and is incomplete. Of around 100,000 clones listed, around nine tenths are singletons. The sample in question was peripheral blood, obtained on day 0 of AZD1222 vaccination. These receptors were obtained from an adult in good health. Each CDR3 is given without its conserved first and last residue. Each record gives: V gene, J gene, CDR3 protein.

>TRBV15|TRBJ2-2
ATSSQPTGERGVTGELF
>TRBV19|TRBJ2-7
ASSWTGGIYEQY
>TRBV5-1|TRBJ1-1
ASSYLSGAGAEAF
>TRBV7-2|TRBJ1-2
ASSLSPRELYGYT
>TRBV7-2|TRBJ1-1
ASRPQPGAEAF
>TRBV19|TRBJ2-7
ASSPGTNPYEQY
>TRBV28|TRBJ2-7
ASGRPPYEQY
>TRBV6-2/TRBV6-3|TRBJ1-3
ASSSGTTLAGNTIY
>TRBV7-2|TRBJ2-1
ASSLDRGDEQF
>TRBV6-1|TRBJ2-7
ASSEAGYEQY
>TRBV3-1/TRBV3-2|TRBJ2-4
ASSQSRALDSNIQY
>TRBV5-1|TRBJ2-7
ASSLGQGAYEQY
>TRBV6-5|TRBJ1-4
ASTSEVDKLF
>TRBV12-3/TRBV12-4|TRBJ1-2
ASSSGRFYGYT
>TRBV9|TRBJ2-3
ASSVAPGRDTQY
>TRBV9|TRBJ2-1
ASSIGLAGDREQF
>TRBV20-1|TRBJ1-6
SASPTGYSPLH
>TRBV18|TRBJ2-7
ASSPMGPYEQY
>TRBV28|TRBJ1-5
ASSETGGGQPQH
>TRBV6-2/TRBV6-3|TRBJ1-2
ASSSPGLNNYGYT
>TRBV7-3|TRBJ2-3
ASSLSNSALDTQY
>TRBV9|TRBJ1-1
ASSVGVELMNTEAF
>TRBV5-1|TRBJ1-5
ASRGALSNQPQH
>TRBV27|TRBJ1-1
ASSSVFGQGRRAEAF
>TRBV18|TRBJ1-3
ASSLSDTGNTIY
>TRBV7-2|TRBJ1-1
ASSSSLNTEAF
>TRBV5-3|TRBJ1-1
ARSFTTGGPNTEAF
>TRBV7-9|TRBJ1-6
ASSSRDGSNSPLH
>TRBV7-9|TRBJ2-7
ASSLQGQGPYEQY
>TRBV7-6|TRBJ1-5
ASRSDSNQPQH
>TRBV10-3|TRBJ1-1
AIGQGMNTEAF
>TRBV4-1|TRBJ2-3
ASSLGTGEDTQY
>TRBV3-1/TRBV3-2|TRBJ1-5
ASSPEDGGPQH
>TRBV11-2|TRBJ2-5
ASSLVAETQY
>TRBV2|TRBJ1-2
ASSGDGPYGYT
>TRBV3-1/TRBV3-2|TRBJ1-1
ASSQARGEAF
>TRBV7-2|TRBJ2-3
ASSLGGFGTDTQY
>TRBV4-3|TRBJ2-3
ASSLGLGPDTQY
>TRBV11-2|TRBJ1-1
ASSLSVGNTEAF
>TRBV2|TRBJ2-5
ASSESQLGGTQY
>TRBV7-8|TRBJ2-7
ASSPWTGHEQY
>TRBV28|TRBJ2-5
ASSFPRQGRLWETQY
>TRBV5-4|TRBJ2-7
ASSLDGPTYEQY
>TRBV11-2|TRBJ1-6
ASSLGRLSYNSPLH
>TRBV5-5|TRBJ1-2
ASSPEEGRWDGYT
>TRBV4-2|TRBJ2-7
ASSPGLIPYEQY
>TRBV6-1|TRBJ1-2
ASSEDKANYGYT
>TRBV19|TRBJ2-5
ASCSGIQETQY
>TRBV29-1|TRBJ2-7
SVEDGSYEQY
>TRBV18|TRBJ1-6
ASSPGTPNSPLH